This T cell receptor (beta chain) was captured by sequencing in a study of shared clonotypes between healthy human individuals. All donors qualified as healthy HIV-negative adults and had experienced no recent acute infections or vaccinations. All the donors were Caucasian adults who lived in Nashville, Tennessee. The study separated CD4+ cells into CD45RA+ naive and CD45RA-negative memory subsets. Authors' processing steps: Filtering was not the same, since immunoSEQ gave junction-only sequences without quality scores. Clones were read by immunoSEQ multiplex PCR, and TCRdb kept only the in-frame ones, dropping some. The V and J calls and clone size are taken from that table; D and trimming were inferred from the DNA. The sample shows just under 350,000 clones, about 73% of them seen only once. This CDR3 has 17 amino acids. The V gene's germline CDR1 is SGHTA and CDR2 FQGNSA. Trimming pared 2 bases from V and 1 base from J, leaving 16 bases between.

The chain joins TRBV7-2 to TRBJ2-3, with a possible D match to TRBD2 (6 bases). The specimen was memory CD4+ T cells sorted from blood. Documented subset: CD45RA-negative fraction. The sequence was collected from a young man in good health. The CDR3 region has the DNA TGTGCCAGCAGCTTATTACCACTAGCAGCTGGCACAGATACGCAGTATTTT. It translates to CASSLLPLAAGTDTQYF.